This T cell receptor beta chain was identified during a study of T cell responses to AZD1222 COVID-19 vaccine. Study-wide context: Pooling was applied to second doses at about 4 or about 12 weeks. General study findings and limits: Spike-specific TCR breadth and depth rose after two AZD1222 doses. CD4 TCRs associated with vaccination spanned spike, dominating at 160-218 and 743-854.

Generated by immunoSEQ multiplex PCR, the TCRdb table keeps only in-frame clones and is missing some. The sample contains roughly 97,000 clones, more than 70% of which appear only once. This clone was seen a single time. Antigen: not known. The CDR3 has 14 residues. V lost 7 bases to trimming and J lost 2 bases, with 12 bases between them. Germline V lookup: CDR1 LNHDA, CDR2 SQIVND (reference sequence). The rearrangement uses TRBV19 and TRBJ1-5, with D perhaps TRBD1 (5 bases). The source material was peripheral blood, sampled on day 0 of AZD1222 vaccination. The clonotype comes from an adult in good health. For the CDR3, the DNA is TGTGCCAGTACAAGGGGATCAGGCAATCAGCCCCAGCATTTT. Translating gives CASTRGSGNQPQHF.